A selection of T cell receptor beta chains follows, all from one sample in a study of T cell responses to AZD1222 COVID-19 vaccine. The assay was immunoSEQ multiplex PCR, and TCRdb's table has in-frame clones only and misses some. The sample records roughly 270,000 clones, around 92% being singletons. Specimen: peripheral blood, collected 28 days after the second AZD1222 dose. The receptor set was obtained from an adult who received the AZD1222 COVID-19 vaccine. Each CDR3 is given with its conserved first and last residue. Fields, in order: J gene, D gene, V gene, clone size, CDR3 protein, CDR3 DNA. D genes are given only for firm matches. Clone size is not always given. Where it is, it says once, few, many or a class for expanded clones.

TRBJ1-2,TRBD1,TRBV4-2,NA,CASSPTDRSNYGYTF,TGTGCCAGCAGCCCCACGGACAGGTCGAACTATGGCTACACCTTC
TRBJ2-7,TRBD1,TRBV7-9,NA,CASSGTGYGEQYF,TGTGCCAGCAGTGGGACAGGGTATGGCGAGCAGTACTTC
TRBJ1-6,NA,TRBV27,NA,CASSLAPGAGNSPLHF,TGTGCCAGCAGTTTGGCCCCCGGGGCAGGCAATTCACCCCTCCACTTT
TRBJ1-4,NA,TRBV13,NA,CASSRIATNEKLFF,TGTGCCAGCAGCCGGATTGCAACTAATGAAAAACTGTTTTTT
TRBJ1-2,NA,TRBV9,NA,CASSVSEYRDLPTYGYTF,TGTGCCAGCAGCGTATCCGAATACAGGGACCTCCCCACCTATGGCTACACCTTC
TRBJ2-5,TRBD2,TRBV12-3/TRBV12-4,NA,CASRGGRETQYF,TGTGCCAGCAGGGGCGGGAGAGAGACCCAGTACTTC
TRBJ1-6,NA,TRBV7-9,NA,CASSSWGRGWSPLHF,TGTGCCAGCAGCTCCTGGGGGAGGGGATGGTCACCCCTCCACTTT
TRBJ2-1,NA,TRBV7-9,NA,CASSQGEGASGTFF,TGTGCCAGCAGCCAGGGGGAGGGGGCTAGCGGAACGTTCTTC
TRBJ1-2,TRBD1,TRBV15,NA,CATSRDQGGNGYTF,TGTGCCACCAGCAGAGATCAGGGGGGGAATGGCTACACCTTC
TRBJ1-3,NA,TRBV28,NA,CASTPITRGNTIYF,TGTGCCAGCACCCCCATAACTCGAGGAAACACCATATATTTT
TRBJ2-3,TRBD2,TRBV2,NA,CASSYGLAGGSDTQYF,TGTGCCAGCAGCTACGGACTAGCGGGGGGTTCAGATACGCAGTATTTT
TRBJ2-5,NA,TRBV7-3,NA,CASSHTGSPRETQYF,TGTGCCAGCAGCCATACAGGGTCACCTAGGGAGACCCAGTACTTC
TRBJ1-6,TRBD1,TRBV7-2,few,CASRRDSGNSPLHF,TGTGCCAGCAGACGGGACAGCGGTAATTCACCCCTCCACTTT
TRBJ1-2,NA,TRBV24-1,NA,CATGDRNNYGYTF,TGTGCCACCGGCGACAGGAATAACTATGGCTACACCTTC
TRBJ1-4,TRBD1,TRBV18,NA,CASSPRGQGIEKLFF,TGTGCCAGCTCACCACGGGGACAGGGGATCGAAAAACTGTTTTTT
TRBJ2-1,NA,TRBV5-1,NA,CASSFGNANNEQFF,TGCGCCAGCAGCTTTGGAAACGCTAACAATGAGCAGTTCTTC
TRBJ2-2,TRBD1,TRBV7-9,NA,CASSARDRERTGELFF,TGTGCCAGCAGCGCGAGGGACAGGGAGAGGACCGGGGAGCTGTTTTTT
TRBJ2-7,NA,TRBV5-6,NA,CASSLGRDSWDEQYF,TGTGCCAGCAGCTTGGGCAGGGATTCATGGGACGAGCAGTACTTC
TRBJ1-2,NA,TRBV5-6,NA,CASSLDTPGGYGYTF,TGTGCCAGCAGCTTGGACACGCCCGGGGGCTATGGCTACACCTTC
TRBJ2-1,NA,TRBV5-1,NA,CASSLIGWEDTDEQFF,TGCGCCAGCAGCTTGATTGGGTGGGAGGACACGGATGAGCAGTTCTTC
TRBJ2-1,NA,TRBV4-1,NA,CASSEERPSDEQFF,TGCGCCAGCAGCGAAGAGAGGCCCTCGGATGAGCAGTTCTTC
TRBJ2-1,NA,TRBV28,NA,CASSPPPWPGSYNEQFF,TGTGCCAGCAGTCCTCCCCCGTGGCCCGGTTCCTACAATGAGCAGTTCTTC
TRBJ2-5,NA,TRBV12-3/TRBV12-4,NA,CASNFQNQETQYF,TGTGCCAGCAATTTTCAGAATCAAGAGACCCAGTACTTC